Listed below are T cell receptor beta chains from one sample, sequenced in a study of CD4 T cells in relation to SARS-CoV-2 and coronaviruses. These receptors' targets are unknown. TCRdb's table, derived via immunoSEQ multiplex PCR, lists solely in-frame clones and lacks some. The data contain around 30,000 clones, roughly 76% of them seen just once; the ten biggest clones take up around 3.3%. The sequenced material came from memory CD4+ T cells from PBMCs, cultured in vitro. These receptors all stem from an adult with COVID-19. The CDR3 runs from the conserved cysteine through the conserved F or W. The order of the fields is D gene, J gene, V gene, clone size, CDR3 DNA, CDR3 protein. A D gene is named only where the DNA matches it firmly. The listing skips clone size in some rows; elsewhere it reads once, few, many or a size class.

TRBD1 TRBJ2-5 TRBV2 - TGTGCCAGCAGTTTCCTAGGACAGGGGGCAGGAGAGACCCAGTACTTC CASSFLGQGAGETQYF
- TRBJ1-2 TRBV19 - TGTGCCAGTAGGCCTGAGGGGGCTAACTATGGCTACACCTTC CASRPEGANYGYTF
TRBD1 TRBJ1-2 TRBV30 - TGTGCCTGGAGTGTAGGACAGGGCACGAGCTATGGCTACACCTTC CAWSVGQGTSYGYTF
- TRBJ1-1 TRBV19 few TGTGCCAGTAGTATAACGTCGGGGGCAGGCACTGAAGCTTTCTTT CASSITSGAGTEAFF
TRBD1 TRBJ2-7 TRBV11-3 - TGTGCCAGCAGCCCGGCGACAGGGATGGCCTACGAGCAGTACTTC CASSPATGMAYEQYF
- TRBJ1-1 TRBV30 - TGTGCCTGGGGCGGACAGATGAACACTGAAGCTTTCTTT CAWGGQMNTEAFF
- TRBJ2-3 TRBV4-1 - TGCGCCAGCAGCCAAGTTGGGTTTCATTGGGGTCCAGATACGCAGTATTTT CASSQVGFHWGPDTQYF
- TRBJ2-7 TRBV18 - TGTGCCAGCTCACCACGCAGTCTAGGCTACGAGCAGTACTTC CASSPRSLGYEQYF
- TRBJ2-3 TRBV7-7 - TGTGCTAGCAGCTTAGCAGGCTCAGATACGCAGTATTTT CASSLAGSDTQYF
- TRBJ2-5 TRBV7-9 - TGTGCCAGCAGCCTCCAACAGGGAGAAGAGACCCAGTACTTC CASSLQQGEETQYF
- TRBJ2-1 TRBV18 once TGTGCCAGCTCACCAGGCAGTCCCGCGGAGCAGTTCTTC CASSPGSPAEQFF
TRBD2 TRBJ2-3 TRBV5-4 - TGTGCCAGCAGCCCATTAGCGGGACGGGAAACAGATACGCAGTATTTT CASSPLAGRETDTQYF
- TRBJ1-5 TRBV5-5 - TGTGCCAGCAGCCCCCGGTCAGGGGTCATCAGCCAGCCCCAGCATTTT CASSPRSGVISQPQHF
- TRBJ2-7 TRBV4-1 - TGCGCCAGCAGCCTACAATACAGGATGCTCTCCTACGAGCAGTACTTC CASSLQYRMLSYEQYF
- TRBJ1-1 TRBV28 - TGTGCCAGCAGTTTACCAGGGACTGAAGCTTTCTTT CASSLPGTEAFF
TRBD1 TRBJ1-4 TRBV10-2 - TGCGCCAGCAGTGAGTCCGGACAGGCCTGGGAAAAACTGTTTTTT CASSESGQAWEKLFF
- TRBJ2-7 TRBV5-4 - TGTGCCAGCAGCTTCCGGGACCGCTCCTACGAGCAGTACTTC CASSFRDRSYEQYF
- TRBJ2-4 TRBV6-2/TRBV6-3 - TGTGCCAGCAGTTACCAGGGGAGTCTAGCCAAAAACATTCAGTACTTC CASSYQGSLAKNIQYF
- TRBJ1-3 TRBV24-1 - TGTGCCACCAGTGATTTGCGGGGACGGATCGGCTCTGGAAACACCATATATTTT CATSDLRGRIGSGNTIYF
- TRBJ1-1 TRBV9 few TGTGCCAGCAGCGTACGGTTAAACACTGAAGCTTTCTTT CASSVRLNTEAFF
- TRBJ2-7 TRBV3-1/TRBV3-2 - TGTGCCAGCAGCCACCTTAGCGGACCCTACGAGCAGTACTTC CASSHLSGPYEQYF
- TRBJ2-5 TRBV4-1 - TGCGCCAGCAGCCAAGACCCCCCAGCCCGGCGGCTAAAAGAGACCCAGTACTTC CASSQDPPARRLKETQYF
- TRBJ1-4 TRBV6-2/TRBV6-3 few TGTGCCAGCAGCCCCGGACACGCAACTAATGAAAAACTGTTTTTT CASSPGHATNEKLFF
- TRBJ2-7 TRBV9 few TGTGCCAGCAGCGCGGAGGACGGTAACTACGAGCAGTACTTC CASSAEDGNYEQYF
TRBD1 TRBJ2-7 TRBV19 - TGTGCCAGTAGTATACGAGTCTGGGACAGGGTATACGAGCAGTACTTC CASSIRVWDRVYEQYF